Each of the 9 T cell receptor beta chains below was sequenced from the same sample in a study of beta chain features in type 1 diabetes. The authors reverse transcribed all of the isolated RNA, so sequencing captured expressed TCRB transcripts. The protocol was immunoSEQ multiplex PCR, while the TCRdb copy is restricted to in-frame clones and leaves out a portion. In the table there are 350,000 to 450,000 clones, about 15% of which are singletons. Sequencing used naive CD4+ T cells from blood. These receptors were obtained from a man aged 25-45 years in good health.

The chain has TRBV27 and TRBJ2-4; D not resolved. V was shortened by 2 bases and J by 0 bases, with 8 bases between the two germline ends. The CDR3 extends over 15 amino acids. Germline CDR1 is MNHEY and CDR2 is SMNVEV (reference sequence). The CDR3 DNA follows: TGTGCCAGCAGTTTAGAATTTGTAGCCAAAAACATTCAGTACTTC. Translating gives CASSLEFVAKNIQYF.

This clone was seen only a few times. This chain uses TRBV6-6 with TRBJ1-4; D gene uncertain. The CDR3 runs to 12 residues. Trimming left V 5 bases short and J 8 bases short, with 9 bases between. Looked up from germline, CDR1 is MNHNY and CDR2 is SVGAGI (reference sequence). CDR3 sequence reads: CASSEDGEKLFF. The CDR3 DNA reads TGTGCCAGCAGTGAGGACGGAGAAAAACTGTTTTTT.

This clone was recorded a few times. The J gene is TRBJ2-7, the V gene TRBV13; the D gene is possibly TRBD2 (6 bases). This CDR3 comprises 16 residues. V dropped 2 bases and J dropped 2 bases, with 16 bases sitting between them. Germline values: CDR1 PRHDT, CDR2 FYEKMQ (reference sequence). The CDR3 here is CASSLTDGTVAYEQYF. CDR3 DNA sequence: TGTGCCAGCAGCTTAACGGATGGGACTGTAGCCTACGAGCAGTACTTC.

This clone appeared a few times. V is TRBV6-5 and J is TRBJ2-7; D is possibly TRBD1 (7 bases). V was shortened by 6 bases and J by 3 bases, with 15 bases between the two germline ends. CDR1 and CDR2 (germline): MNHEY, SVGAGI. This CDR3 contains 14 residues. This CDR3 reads CASSRGTADYEQYV. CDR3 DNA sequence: TGTGCCAGCAGCCGCGGGACAGCGGACTACGAGCAGTACGTC.

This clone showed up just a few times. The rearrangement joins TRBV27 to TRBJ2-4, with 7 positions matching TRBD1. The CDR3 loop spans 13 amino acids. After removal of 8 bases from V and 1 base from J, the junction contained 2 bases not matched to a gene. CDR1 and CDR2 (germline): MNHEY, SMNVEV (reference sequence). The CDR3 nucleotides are TGTGCCAGCGGGGGACAGGCCAAAAACATTCAGTACTTC. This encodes CASGGQAKNIQYF.

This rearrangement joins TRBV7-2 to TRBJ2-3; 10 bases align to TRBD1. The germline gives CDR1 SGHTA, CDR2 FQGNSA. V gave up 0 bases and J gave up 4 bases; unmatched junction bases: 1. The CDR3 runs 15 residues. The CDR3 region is CASSLAGQGSDTQYF. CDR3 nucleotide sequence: TGTGCCAGCAGCTTAGCGGGACAGGGGTCAGATACGCAGTATTTT.

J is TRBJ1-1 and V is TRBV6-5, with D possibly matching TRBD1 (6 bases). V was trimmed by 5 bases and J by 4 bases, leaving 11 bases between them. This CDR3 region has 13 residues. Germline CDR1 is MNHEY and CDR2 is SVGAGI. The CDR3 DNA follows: TGTGCCAGCAGTAAACCGGGGGCCACTGAAGCTTTCTTT. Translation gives CASSKPGATEAFF.

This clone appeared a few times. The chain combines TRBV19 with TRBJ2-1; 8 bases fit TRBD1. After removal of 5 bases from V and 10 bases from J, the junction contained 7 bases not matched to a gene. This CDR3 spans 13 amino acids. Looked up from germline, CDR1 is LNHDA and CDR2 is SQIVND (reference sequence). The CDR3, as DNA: TGTGCCAGTAGTCCGACAGGGGTAGGAGAGCAGTTCTTC. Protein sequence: CASSPTGVGEQFF.

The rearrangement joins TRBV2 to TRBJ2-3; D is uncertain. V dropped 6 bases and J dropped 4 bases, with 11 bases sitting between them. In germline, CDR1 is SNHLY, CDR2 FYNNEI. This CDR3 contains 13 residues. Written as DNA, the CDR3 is TGTGCCAGCAGGCTAGGGCCTTCAGATACGCAGTATTTT. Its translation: CASRLGPSDTQYF.